Included here is one TCR beta chain sequence, with context. This entry is derived from a study of blood T cell repertoires in COVID-19. Only in-frame clones appear in the TCRdb table, and some are missing; sequencing was by immunoSEQ multiplex PCR. The repertoire includes about 83,000 clones, around 87% of them detected once, and approximately 8.1% sits in the top ten. V was clipped by 5 bases and J by 10 bases, with 13 bases between them. The CDR3 consists of 12 residues. Germline assignment: CDR1 LNHDA and CDR2 SQIVND (reference sequence). The material sequenced was peripheral blood. The V call is TRBV19, the J call TRBJ2-3; possible D gene TRBD1, 5 bases. The receptor's source is an older man with active or convalescent COVID-19. The CDR3 DNA reads as TGTGCCAGTAGTCCGCGACAGCAAGCGCAGTATTTT. Its translation: CASSPRQQAQYF.